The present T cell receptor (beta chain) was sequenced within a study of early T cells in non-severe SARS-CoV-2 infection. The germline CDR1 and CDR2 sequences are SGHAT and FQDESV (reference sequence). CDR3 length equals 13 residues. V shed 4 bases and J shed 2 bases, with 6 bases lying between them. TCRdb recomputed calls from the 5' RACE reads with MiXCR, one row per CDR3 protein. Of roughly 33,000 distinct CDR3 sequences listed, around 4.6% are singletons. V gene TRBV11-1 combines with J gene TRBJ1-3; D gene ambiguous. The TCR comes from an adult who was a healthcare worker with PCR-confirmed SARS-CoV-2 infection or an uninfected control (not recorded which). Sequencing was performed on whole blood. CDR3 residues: CASSSGPGNTIYF. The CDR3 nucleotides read TGTGCCAGCAGCTCCGGTCCTGGAAACACCATATATTTT.